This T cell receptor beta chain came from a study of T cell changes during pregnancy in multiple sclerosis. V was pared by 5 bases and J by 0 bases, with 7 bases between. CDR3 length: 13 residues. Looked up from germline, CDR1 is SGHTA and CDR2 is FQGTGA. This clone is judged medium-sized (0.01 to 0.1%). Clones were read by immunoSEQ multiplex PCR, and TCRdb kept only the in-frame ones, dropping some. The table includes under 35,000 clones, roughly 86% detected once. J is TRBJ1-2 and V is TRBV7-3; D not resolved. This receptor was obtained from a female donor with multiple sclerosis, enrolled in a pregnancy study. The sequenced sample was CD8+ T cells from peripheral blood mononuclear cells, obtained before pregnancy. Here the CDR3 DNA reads TGTGCCAGCAGCCCCGGGACTAACTATGGCTACACCTTC. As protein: CASSPGTNYGYTF.